This TCR beta chain was sequenced in a study of shared clonotypes between healthy human individuals. Study-level findings and limits: Sharing across four donors was seen in 4% to 6.5% of naive CD4 clonotypes. What rarefaction showed was incomplete sorted-subset sequencing despite large depth.

When replicate PCRs were run on sorted subsets, they used around 200 ng DNA, tens of thousands of T cell genomes. Only in-frame clones appear in the TCRdb table, and some are missing; sequencing was by immunoSEQ multiplex PCR. The sample consists of 190,000 or so clones, roughly 70% of them appearing once. The CDR3 runs to 14 residues. V dropped 1 base and J dropped 5 bases, with 11 bases sitting between them. CDR1 is MDHEN, CDR2 SYDVKM, per germline. Details on this clone: No antigen is known for it.

The chain links TRBV28 to TRBJ2-5; D is ambiguous. Material for sequencing was memory CD4+ T cells sorted from blood. The subset denotes: CD45RA-negative fraction. The TCR originated in a man aged 25-45 years in good health. CDR3 sequence (DNA): TGTGCCAGCAGTTTATACAAGCAACGGGAGACCCAGTACTTC. It is translated as CASSLYKQRETQYF.